Reported below is one T cell receptor (beta chain). It has no known antigen specificity. No base quality information exists; no much larger clone differs at one position. This entry comes from a study of blood T cells in healthy people across ages (dated by TCRdb to about 2015). In the study overall: In model experiments, template switching captured about one uniquely barcoded TCR beta cDNA molecule for every two T cells. Using deep sequencing normalized with unique cDNA molecular identifiers, the study measured how TCR beta repertoire diversity changes with age. Four age groups were formed from the donors: young (average around 15 years), middle-aged (around 37), aged (around 68) and long-lived (approximately 78). To avoid experimental bias, donors of different ages were distributed randomly across sequencing lanes. The study analyzed two additional independent replicas of 1 million unique cDNA reads from the same blood draw for two donors, one aged 18 to 30 and one aged 80 or older. Broad study findings and their caveats: Estimates of total diversity from one million sequenced T cells were regarded as lower bounds and underestimates. Because profiling used bulk unsorted PBMCs, naive and antigen-experienced compartments could not be compared conclusively. Observed TCR beta diversity per million T cells fell roughly linearly with age, and a significant reduction was already apparent by age around 40. Because donor CMV infection status was unknown, age-related changes in expanded clonotypes were potentially confounded. There was a strong correlation between observed TCR beta diversity and the percentage of naive T cells measured by flow cytometry. Compared with the aged group, the long-lived group had more naive CD4+ T cells, fewer expanded clones and increased TCR diversity, suggesting age selection.

Donors were 40 or so systemically healthy Caucasian individuals from Russia aged roughly 6 to 100 years. Around 10 milliliters of peripheral blood were drawn from each donor into EDTA-treated Vacutainer tubes. Ficoll-Paque density-gradient centrifugation was used to isolate PBMCs, with at least 6.5 million obtained per sample. Total RNA was extracted from PBMCs with Trizol reagent, with at least 6 micrograms obtained per sample. Naive CD45RAhigh/CD27high T cell percentages were measured by flow cytometry on a PBMC aliquot from every donor. Measured from the cysteine to the phenylalanine, the CDR3 is 15 residues long. CDR3 DNA only is kept here, 45 bases in frame from base 1. The V end loses 8 bases and the J end loses 13 bases, and a stretch of 27 bases separates them. The germline V gene sets CDR1 to SNHLY and CDR2 to FYNNEI. Library preparation used 5' RACE. The run used an Illumina HiSeq 2500. A second PCR of roughly 7 to 11 cycles was performed with a sample-barcoded 5' primer and a J-beta primer mix. A template-switch 5' adaptor carrying 12 random nucleotides introduced a unique molecular identifier onto each TCR beta cDNA molecule. At least 2.5 million CDR3-containing paired-end reads were obtained from each sample. First-strand cDNA synthesis was performed from all RNA using the Mint cDNA synthesis kit, with priming by a TRBC-specific oligonucleotide. After uracil-DNA glycosylase treatment, a first 18-cycle PCR used universal primers M1SS and BC2_uni_R on all cDNA. Regarding the original processing steps: For normalization, 1 million high-quality reads, each with a distinct molecular identifier, were randomly selected from each sample. Instead of being binned into consensus sequences, reads with shared molecular identifiers were discarded. MiTCR, with a Q25 quality threshold and the strictest error-elimination algorithm, was used for CDR3 identification, clonotype clustering and error correction. A nonparametric unseen species model with Euler transformation was used to estimate lower-bound total TCR beta diversity. TCRdb reprocessed the public reads (quality trimming at Q25 with fastp, clone calling with MiXCR) and kept in-frame beta chains. A single entry per CDR3 protein holds the most common genes and DNA from its merged rows. The V and J calls, along with clone size, are taken from TCRdb and not from the paper's own processing. Counted in this sample were about 1,800,000 distinct CDR3 sequences; under 30% of them appeared once. The top ten constitute less than 9.5% of the sample.

The sample taken for sequencing was blood. The chain is assembled from TRBV2 and TRBJ2-4; the D gene is tentatively TRBD1 or TRBD2, each matching 5 bases. This receptor was identified in a woman younger than 45 in good health. At the DNA level, the sequence is TGTGCCAGCCTCGAGGGGACGGTGGGTGACAATGAGCAGTACTTC. This encodes CASLEGTVGDNEQYF.